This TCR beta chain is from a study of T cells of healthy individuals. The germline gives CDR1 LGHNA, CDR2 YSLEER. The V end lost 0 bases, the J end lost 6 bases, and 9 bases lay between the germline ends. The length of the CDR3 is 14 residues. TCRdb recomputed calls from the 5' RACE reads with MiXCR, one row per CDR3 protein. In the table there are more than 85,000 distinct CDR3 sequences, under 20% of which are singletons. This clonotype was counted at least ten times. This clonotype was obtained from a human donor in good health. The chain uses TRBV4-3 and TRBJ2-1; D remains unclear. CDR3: CASSQDLQRNEQFF. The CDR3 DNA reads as TGCGCCAGCAGCCAAGATCTCCAGCGCAATGAGCAGTTCTTC.